The 26 T cell receptor beta chains in this list originate from one sample, sequenced in a study of CXCR3-negative and CXCR3-positive naive CD8 T cells. Whole-study results and caveats: Hydrophobicity was higher for TRB CDR3s found in CXCR3-positive naive cells than in CXCR3-negative naive cells.

Their recognized antigens are unknown. UMI-labeled 5' RACE yielded the TRB cDNA libraries. TCRdb re-called the 5' RACE reads and shows each CDR3 protein once, DNA omitted. This sample's table reports 150,000 to 180,000 distinct CDR3 sequences. The specimen was naive CXCR3+ CD8+ T cells from blood. As for subset: CD45RO-CCR7+CD27+CD95- naive CD8+ T cells expressing CXCR3 (TNR3+). The receptors derive from a human donor in good health. Some clones in this sample may be carry-over from other donors' samples.

This sequence joins TRBV28 and TRBJ2-1; there is no DNA to check the TCRdb D call of TRBD1. The CDR3 consists of 18 residues. The germline CDR1 and CDR2 sequences are MDHEN and SYDVKM. This chain's CDR3 is CASRPGQGYSGTYNEQFF. Using reference TRBV28 and TRBJ2-1 for the parts outside the CDR3, the full variable domain is DVKVTQSSRYLVKRTGEKVFLECVQDMDHENMFWYRQDPGLGLRLIYFSYDVKMKEKGDIPEGYSVSREKKERFSLILESASTNQTSMYLCASRPGQGYSGTYNEQFFGPGTRLTVL.

The chain links TRBV7-3 to TRBJ1-2. The CDR3 covers 13 residues. From germline, CDR1 is SGHTA and CDR2 FQGTGA. The CDR3 protein is CASSSEGTDGYTF.

The chain links TRBV5-1 to TRBJ2-7. The germline V gene encodes CDR1 SGHRS and CDR2 YFSETQ. This CDR3 contains 15 residues. CDR3 protein: CASSWGLGEPYEQYF.

The J gene is TRBJ2-1, the V gene TRBV7-9. This CDR3 spans 14 amino acids. Germline values: CDR1 SEHNR, CDR2 FQNEAQ (reference sequence). CDR3 residues: CASRLAGLGNEQFF.

The chain uses TRBV3-1 and TRBJ2-3; lacking DNA, the TRBD2 call made by TCRdb goes unchecked. Germline V gene lookup returns CDR1 LGHDT and CDR2 YNNKEL (reference sequence). This CDR3 comprises 19 residues. The CDR3 is CASSQDLLAGGASTDTQYF.

The V call is TRBV4-3, the J call TRBJ2-1; without DNA, the TCRdb call of TRBD1 cannot be checked. The CDR3 extends over 15 amino acids. Looked up from germline, CDR1 is LGHNA and CDR2 is YSLEER. CDR3 in amino acids: CASSQGSGQNNEQFF.

The gene calls are TRBV20-1 and TRBJ2-7; there is no DNA to check the TCRdb D call of TRBD2. Per the germline V gene, CDR1 is DFQATT and CDR2 is SNEGSKA (reference sequence). The CDR3 extends over 20 amino acids. The CDR3 protein is CSGHRQDPGLAGDPTYEQYF.

J is TRBJ2-7 and V is TRBV10-3; TCRdb designates TRBD2, a call that cannot be tested without DNA. The CDR3 covers 14 residues. CDR1 ENHRY and CDR2 SYGVKD come from the germline V gene. CDR3 in amino acids: CAISEELADYEQYF.

This sequence joins TRBV6-5 and TRBJ2-1. Germline V gene lookup returns CDR1 MNHEY and CDR2 SVGAGI. This CDR3 contains 16 residues. CDR3 loop: CASSYSLGLSYNEQFF.

V gene TRBV28 combines with J gene TRBJ2-1. This CDR3 spans 13 amino acids. The germline V gene encodes CDR1 MDHEN and CDR2 SYDVKM. The CDR3 here is CASSLHPNNEQFF.

This chain uses TRBV28 with TRBJ1-4. The CDR3 is 13 residues long. Germline V gene data show CDR1 as MDHEN and CDR2 as SYDVKM. The CDR3 region is CASGFPRGEKLFF.

The chain combines TRBV15 with TRBJ2-6; TCRdb's D gene call, TRBD1, goes unchecked for lack of DNA. The length of the CDR3 is 18 residues. Germline loops: CDR1 LNHNV, CDR2 YYDKDF (reference sequence). CDR3 in amino acids: CATSRAGAVSSGANVLTF.

This chain links TRBV7-9 with TRBJ2-7. Germline assignment: CDR1 SEHNR and CDR2 FQNEAQ (reference sequence). The CDR3 length is 14 residues. The CDR3 region is CASIPAVGPYEQYF.

The chain couples TRBV30 to TRBJ2-1; the D call of TRBD1 rests on TCRdb alone, since no DNA is present to check it. Germline assignment: CDR1 GTSNPN and CDR2 SVGIG (reference sequence). The CDR3 totals 14 residues. The CDR3 loop is CAWDLGGGYNEQFF.

The chain joins TRBV18 to TRBJ2-1; the D gene TCRdb calls, TRBD1, cannot be checked with no DNA. The CDR3 loop spans 13 amino acids. Germline loops: CDR1 KGHSH, CDR2 LQKENI. The CDR3 loop is CASSPGQGAEQFF. The variable domain in full, completed from reference TRBV18 and TRBJ2-1, reads NAGVMQNPRHLVRRRGQEARLRCSPMKGHSHVYWYRQLPEEGLKFMVYLQKENIIDESGMPKERFSAEFPKEGPSILRIQQVVRGDSAAYFCASSPGQGAEQFFGPGTRLTVL.

The chain is built from TRBV28 and TRBJ1-2; TCRdb calls TRBD1, which cannot be checked without DNA. Germline V gene sequence: CDR1 MDHEN, CDR2 SYDVKM. The CDR3 runs to 14 residues. The CDR3 loop reads CATRDANSHYGYTF.

The chain uses TRBV3-1 and TRBJ2-5. Per germline, CDR1 LGHDT and CDR2 YNNKEL (reference sequence). This CDR3 spans 15 amino acids. The CDR3 loop is CASSQDLGVLQTQYF.

The V and J genes are TRBV13 and TRBJ1-2. CDR1 and CDR2 (germline): PRHDT, FYEKMQ (reference sequence). CDR3 size: 12 residues. CDR3 sequence: CASSLGGLGYTF.

This chain connects TRBV6-2 or TRBV6-3 to TRBJ2-3; as DNA is missing, the TRBD1 call by TCRdb cannot be tested. In germline, CDR1 is MNHEY, CDR2 SVGEGT. The CDR3 consists of 17 residues. The CDR3 protein is CASSSITGGPSTDTQYF.

This chain connects TRBV7-8 to TRBJ2-7; checking the TCRdb D call of TRBD1 is not possible without DNA. This CDR3 spans 14 amino acids. CDR1 SGHVS and CDR2 FQNEAQ come from the germline V gene. This chain's CDR3 is CASQGGQVSYEQYF.

The CDR3 loop reads CASSSVPGQGVDEKLFF. The chain has TRBV5-6 and TRBJ1-4; the TCRdb call, TRBD1, lacks DNA for checking. Germline assignment: CDR1 SGHDT and CDR2 YYEEEE. This CDR3 is built from 17 residues.

The chain couples TRBV19 to TRBJ2-7; absent DNA, TCRdb's TRBD1 call cannot be checked. CDR3 length equals 15 residues. Germline loops: CDR1 LNHDA, CDR2 SQIVND (reference sequence). CDR3 region: CASSEAWDRFYEQYF.

V gene TRBV20-1 combines with J gene TRBJ2-1. Germline assignment: CDR1 DFQATT and CDR2 SNEGSKA (reference sequence). The CDR3 length is 15 residues. The CDR3 region is CSARDLISYYNEQFF.

This rearrangement joins TRBV10-3 to TRBJ1-2; TCRdb lists TRBD1, though no DNA is available to test this call. Germline V gene lookup returns CDR1 ENHRY and CDR2 SYGVKD. CDR3 length: 13 amino acids. CDR3 in amino acids: CAIKGTENYGYTF.

This chain links TRBV25-1 with TRBJ1-5. Germline values: CDR1 MGHDK, CDR2 SYGVNS. The CDR3 totals 20 residues. CDR3 protein: CASSERNCRPHEVGNQPQHF.

The chain uses TRBV5-1 and TRBJ1-1; the D call of TRBD1 rests on TCRdb alone, since no DNA is present to check it. CDR3 length: 14 residues. Germline lookup yields CDR1 SGHRS and CDR2 YFSETQ. CDR3 region: CASSITPGDTEAFF.